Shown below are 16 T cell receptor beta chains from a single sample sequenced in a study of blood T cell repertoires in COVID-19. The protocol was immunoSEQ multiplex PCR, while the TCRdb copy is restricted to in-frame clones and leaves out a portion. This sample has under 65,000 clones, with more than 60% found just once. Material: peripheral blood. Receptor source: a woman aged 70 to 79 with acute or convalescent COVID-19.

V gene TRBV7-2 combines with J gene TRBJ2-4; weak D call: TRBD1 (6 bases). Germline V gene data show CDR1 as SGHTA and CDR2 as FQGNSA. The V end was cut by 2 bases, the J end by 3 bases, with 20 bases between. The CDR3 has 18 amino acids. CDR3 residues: CASSLLTGTTAGKNIQYF. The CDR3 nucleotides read TGTGCCAGCAGCTTATTAACGGGGACAACGGCAGGCAAAAACATTCAGTACTTC. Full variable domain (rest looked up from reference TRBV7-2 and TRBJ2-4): GAGVSQSPSNKVTEKGKDVELRCDPISGHTALYWYRQSLGQGLEFLIYFQGNSAPDKSGLPSDRFSAERTGGSVSTLTIQRTQQEDSAVYLCASSLLTGTTAGKNIQYFGAGTRLSVL.

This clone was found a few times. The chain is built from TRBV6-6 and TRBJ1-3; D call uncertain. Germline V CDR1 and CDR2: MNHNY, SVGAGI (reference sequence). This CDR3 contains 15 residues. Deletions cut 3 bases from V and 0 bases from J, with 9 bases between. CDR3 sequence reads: CASSYLQSSGNTIYF. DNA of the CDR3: TGTGCCAGCAGTTATTTACAGAGCTCTGGAAACACCATATATTTT.

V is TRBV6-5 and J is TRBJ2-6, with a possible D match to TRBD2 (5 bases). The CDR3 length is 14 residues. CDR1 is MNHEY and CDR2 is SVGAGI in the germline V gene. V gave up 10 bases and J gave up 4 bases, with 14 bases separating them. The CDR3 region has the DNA TGTGCCATTCCGGGGAGTTCAGGGGCCAACGTCCTGACTTTC. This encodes CAIPGSSGANVLTF.

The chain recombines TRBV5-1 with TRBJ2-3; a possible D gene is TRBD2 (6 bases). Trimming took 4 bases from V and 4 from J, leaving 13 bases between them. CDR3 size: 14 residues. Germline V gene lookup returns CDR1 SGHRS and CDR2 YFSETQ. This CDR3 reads CASSRSGDSDTQYF. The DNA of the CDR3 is TGCGCCAGCAGCAGGTCTGGGGACTCAGATACGCAGTATTTT.

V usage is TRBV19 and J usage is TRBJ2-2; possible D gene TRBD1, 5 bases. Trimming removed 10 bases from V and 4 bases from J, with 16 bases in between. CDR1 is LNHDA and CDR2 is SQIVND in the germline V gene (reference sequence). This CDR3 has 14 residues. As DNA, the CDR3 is TGTGCCACCCAGGGTCAATGGGGCACCGGGGAGCTGTTTTTT. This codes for CATQGQWGTGELFF.

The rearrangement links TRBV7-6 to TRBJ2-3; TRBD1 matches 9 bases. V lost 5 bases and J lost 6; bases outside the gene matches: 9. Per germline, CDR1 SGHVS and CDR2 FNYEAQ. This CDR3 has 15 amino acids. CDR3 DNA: TGTGCCAGCAGCCAGACCGGGACAGGGAGCGATACGCAGTATTTT. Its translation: CASSQTGTGSDTQYF.

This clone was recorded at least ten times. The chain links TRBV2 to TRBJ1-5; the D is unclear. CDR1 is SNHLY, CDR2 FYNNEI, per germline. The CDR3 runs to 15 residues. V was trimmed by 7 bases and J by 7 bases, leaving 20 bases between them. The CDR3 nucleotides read TGTGCCAGCACCGAAGCGGCAGCGGAGCGGCAGCCCCAGCATTTT. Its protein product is CASTEAAAERQPQHF.

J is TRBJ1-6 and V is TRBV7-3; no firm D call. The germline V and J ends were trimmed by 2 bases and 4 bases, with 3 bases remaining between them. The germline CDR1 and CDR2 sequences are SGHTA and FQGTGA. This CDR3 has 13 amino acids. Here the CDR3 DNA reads TGTGCCAGCAGCTTACAATATAATTCACCCCTCCACTTT. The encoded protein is CASSLQYNSPLHF.

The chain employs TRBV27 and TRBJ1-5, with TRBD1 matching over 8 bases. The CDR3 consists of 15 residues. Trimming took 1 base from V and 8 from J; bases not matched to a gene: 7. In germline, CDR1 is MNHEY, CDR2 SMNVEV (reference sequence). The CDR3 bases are TGTGCCAGCAGTTTATACCAGGGGGCCCCCGAGCCCCAGCATTTT. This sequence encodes CASSLYQGAPEPQHF.

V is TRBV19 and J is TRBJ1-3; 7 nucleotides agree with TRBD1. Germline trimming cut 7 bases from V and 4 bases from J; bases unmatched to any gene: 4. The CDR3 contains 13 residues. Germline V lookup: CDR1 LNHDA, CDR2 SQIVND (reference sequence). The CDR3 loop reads CASNYRGGNTIYF. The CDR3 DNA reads TGTGCCAGTAATTACAGGGGAGGAAACACCATATATTTT. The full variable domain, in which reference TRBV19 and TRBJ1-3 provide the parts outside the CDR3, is DGGITQSPKYLFRKEGQNVTLSCEQNLNHDAMYWYRQDPGQGLRLIYYSQIVNDFQKGDIAEGYSVSREKKESFPLTVTSAQKNPTAFYLCASNYRGGNTIYFGEGSWLTVV.

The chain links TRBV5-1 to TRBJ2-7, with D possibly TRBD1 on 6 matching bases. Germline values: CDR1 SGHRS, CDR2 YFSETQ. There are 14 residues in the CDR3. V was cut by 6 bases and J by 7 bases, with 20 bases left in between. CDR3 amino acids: CASKSGHPLDEQYV. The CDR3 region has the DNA TGCGCCAGCAAATCGGGACACCCCCTTGATGAGCAGTACGTC.

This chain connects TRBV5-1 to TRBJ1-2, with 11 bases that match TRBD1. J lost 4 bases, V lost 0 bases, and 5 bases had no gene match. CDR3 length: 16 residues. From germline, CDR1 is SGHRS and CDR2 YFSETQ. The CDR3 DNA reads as TGCGCCAGCAGCTTGGGAGTTGGGACAGGGGGCTATGGCTACACCTTC. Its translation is CASSLGVGTGGYGYTF.

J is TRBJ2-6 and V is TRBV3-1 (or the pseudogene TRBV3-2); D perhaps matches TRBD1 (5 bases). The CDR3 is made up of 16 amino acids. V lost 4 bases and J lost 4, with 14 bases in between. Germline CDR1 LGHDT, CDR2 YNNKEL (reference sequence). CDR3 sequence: CASSPFGGAGANVLTF. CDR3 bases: TGTGCCAGCAGCCCCTTCGGTGGGGCGGGGGCCAACGTCCTGACTTTC.

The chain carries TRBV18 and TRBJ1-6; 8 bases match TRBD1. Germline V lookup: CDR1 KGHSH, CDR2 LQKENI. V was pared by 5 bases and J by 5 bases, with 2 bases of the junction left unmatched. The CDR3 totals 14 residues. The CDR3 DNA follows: TGTGCCAGCTCAGGGGGACAGGATAATTCACCCCTCCACTTT. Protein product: CASSGGQDNSPLHF. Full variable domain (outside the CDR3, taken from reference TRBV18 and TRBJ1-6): NAGVMQNPRHLVRRRGQEARLRCSPMKGHSHVYWYRQLPEEGLKFMVYLQKENIIDESGMPKERFSAEFPKEGPSILRIQQVVRGDSAAYFCASSGGQDNSPLHFGNGTRLTVT.

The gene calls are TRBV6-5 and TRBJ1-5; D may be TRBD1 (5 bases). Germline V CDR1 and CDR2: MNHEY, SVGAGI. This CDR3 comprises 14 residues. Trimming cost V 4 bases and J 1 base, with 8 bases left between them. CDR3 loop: CASSLKGSNQPQHF. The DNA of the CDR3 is TGTGCCAGCAGTTTAAAGGGGAGCAATCAGCCCCAGCATTTT.

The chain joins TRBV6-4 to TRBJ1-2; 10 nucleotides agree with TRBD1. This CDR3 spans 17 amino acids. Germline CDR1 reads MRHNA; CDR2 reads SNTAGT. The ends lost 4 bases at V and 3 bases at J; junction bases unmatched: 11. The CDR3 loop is CASSAGQGGRGYYGYTF. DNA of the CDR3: TGTGCCAGCAGTGCCGGACAGGGGGGTAGAGGATACTATGGCTACACCTTC.